This is a list of T cell receptor beta chains from one sample in a study of beta chain features in type 1 diabetes. Assay: immunoSEQ multiplex PCR; the TCRdb copy retains only in-frame clones and omits some. Here the sample spans roughly 380,000 clones, less than 20% being singletons. Sample: naive CD4+ T cells from blood. Source of these receptors: a woman under 30 in good health. Each CDR3 is given with its conserved first and last residue. D genes are given only for firm matches. Size values are once, few and many counts, or a class for expanded clones, and some rows have none.

clone_size d_call j_call v_call cdr3_aa cdr3_nt
- - TRBJ2-1 TRBV7-9 CASSLQGLSYNEQFF TGTGCCAGCAGCTTGCAGGGACTCTCCTACAATGAGCAGTTCTTC
- TRBD1 TRBJ2-7 TRBV5-1 CASSFGTVPSYEQYF TGCGCCAGCAGTTTCGGGACAGTGCCCTCCTACGAGCAGTACTTC
- - TRBJ2-2 TRBV9 CASRERLTGELFF TGTGCCAGCAGGGAGCGTCTCACCGGGGAGCTGTTTTTT
- - TRBJ2-5 TRBV19 CASSVPGVQETQYF TGTGCCAGTAGTGTGCCGGGGGTCCAAGAGACCCAGTACTTC
- - TRBJ1-1 TRBV5-1 CASSLVAGMNTEAFF TGCGCCAGCAGCTTGGTGGCAGGGATGAACACTGAAGCTTTCTTT
few - TRBJ1-2 TRBV7-9 CASSHDISRGGYTF TGTGCCAGCAGCCACGATATCAGCCGAGGGGGCTACACCTTC
- - TRBJ2-3 TRBV12-5 CASGLSGARTDTQYF TGTGCTAGTGGTTTGTCAGGGGCCCGCACAGATACGCAGTATTTT
- - TRBJ1-4 TRBV5-1 CASSLEGRVGEKLFF TGCGCCAGCAGCCTGGAGGGCAGGGTCGGTGAAAAACTGTTTTTT
- - TRBJ2-3 TRBV9 CASSVGTGPDTQYF TGTGCCAGCAGCGTAGGTACAGGGCCAGATACGCAGTATTTT
- TRBD1 TRBJ1-2 TRBV19 CASSTADREGYTF TGTGCCAGTAGTACCGCGGACAGGGAGGGCTACACCTTC
few - TRBJ2-1 TRBV7-9 CASSLHRANEQFF TGTGCCAGCAGCTTACACAGGGCGAATGAGCAGTTCTTC
- TRBD2 TRBJ2-7 TRBV11-3 CASSLSGRYYEQYF TGTGCCAGCAGCCTTAGCGGGAGGTACTACGAGCAGTACTTC
- TRBD1 TRBJ2-7 TRBV9 CASSGQGWGEQYF TGTGCCAGCAGCGGACAGGGCTGGGGCGAGCAGTACTTC
few TRBD1 TRBJ1-1 TRBV2 CASSEIRQGLLAFF TGTGCCAGCAGTGAGATCCGACAGGGGCTCCTAGCTTTCTTT
- TRBD2 TRBJ2-5 TRBV10-3 CAISAGTSGGFKETQYF TGTGCCATCAGTGCCGGGACTAGCGGGGGGTTTAAAGAGACCCAGTACTTC
- - TRBJ1-4 TRBV4-2 CASSQGKSTTNEKLFF TGTGCCAGCAGCCAAGGAAAGAGCACAACTAATGAAAAACTGTTTTTT
- - TRBJ1-4 TRBV7-9 CASSIDEKLFF TGTGCCAGCAGTATAGATGAAAAACTGTTTTTT
- TRBD1 TRBJ2-5 TRBV7-3 CASSLRTGHQETQYF TGTGCCAGCAGCTTAAGGACAGGGCATCAAGAGACCCAGTACTTC
- TRBD1 TRBJ1-1 TRBV30 CAWAPRTGGSEAFF TGTGCCTGGGCCCCCCGGACAGGGGGCTCTGAAGCTTTCTTT
few TRBD1 TRBJ1-1 TRBV18 CASSPDRETEAFF TGTGCCAGCTCACCAGACAGGGAAACTGAAGCTTTCTTT
- - TRBJ2-2 TRBV5-6 CASSPGVGSWTGELFF TGTGCCAGCAGCCCCGGTGTGGGCTCCTGGACCGGGGAGCTGTTTTTT
- - TRBJ1-6 TRBV30 CAWNQGGISPLHF TGTGCCTGGAATCAGGGCGGGATCTCACCCCTCCACTTT
- - TRBJ1-1 TRBV14 CASSPHPGTEAFF TGTGCCAGCAGCCCCCACCCAGGCACTGAAGCTTTCTTT
few TRBD2 TRBJ2-2 TRBV14 CASSSRTSETGELFF TGTGCCAGCAGCTCCCGGACTAGCGAGACCGGGGAGCTGTTTTTT
- TRBD2 TRBJ2-5 TRBV19 CASSIEDSGGGETQYF TGTGCCAGTAGTATAGAAGATAGCGGGGGAGGAGAGACCCAGTACTTC
- TRBD1 TRBJ1-1 TRBV29-1 CSVEAQGAIAEAFF TGCAGCGTCGAGGCACAGGGGGCGATCGCTGAAGCTTTCTTT
- - TRBJ2-5 TRBV7-6 CASSLPFETQYF TGTGCCAGCAGCTTACCATTTGAGACCCAGTACTTC
few - TRBJ1-2 TRBV10-3 CAISDVSSDYGYTF TGTGCCATCAGTGACGTTTCCTCGGACTATGGCTACACCTTC
- - TRBJ2-3 TRBV10-3 CAISSGGAGTDTQYF TGTGCCATCAGTAGCGGCGGGGCGGGCACAGATACGCAGTATTTT
- - TRBJ2-7 TRBV6-5 CASSYSTGFDYEQYF TGTGCCAGCAGTTACTCCACAGGGTTTGACTACGAGCAGTACTTC
few - TRBJ1-4 TRBV18 CASYWTEANEKLFF TGTGCCAGCTATTGGACAGAAGCAAATGAAAAACTGTTTTTT
- - TRBJ2-7 TRBV29-1 CSVPRGGSSYEQYF TGCAGCGTTCCCAGGGGTGGTAGCTCCTACGAGCAGTACTTC
- - TRBJ2-1 TRBV14 CASSQAIRDISYNEQFF TGTGCCAGCAGCCAAGCTATCCGGGACATCTCCTACAATGAGCAGTTCTTC
few TRBD1 TRBJ1-5 TRBV28 CASSLPQGGGVRQPQHF TGTGCCAGCAGTTTGCCGCAAGGAGGGGGCGTTCGGCAGCCCCAGCATTTT
few TRBD1 TRBJ2-7 TRBV30 CAWSRQGLHEQYF TGTGCCTGGAGTCGACAGGGTTTGCACGAGCAGTACTTC
few - TRBJ2-7 TRBV30 CAWNSFTGKGVEQYF TGTGCCTGGAACTCCTTCACAGGGAAAGGCGTCGAGCAGTACTTC
- - TRBJ1-2 TRBV4-2 CASSQGVYGYTF TGTGCCAGCAGCCAAGGAGTGTATGGCTACACCTTC
- - TRBJ2-3 TRBV7-2 CASSPGQNTDTQYF TGTGCCAGCAGCCCTGGACAGAACACAGATACGCAGTATTTT
few TRBD1 TRBJ2-1 TRBV29-1 CSVEDHETGIINEQFF TGCAGCGTTGAAGATCACGAGACAGGGATTATCAATGAGCAGTTCTTC
- - TRBJ2-5 TRBV2 CASREFQETQYF TGTGCCAGCAGGGAGTTCCAAGAGACCCAGTACTTC
- TRBD2 TRBJ2-2 TRBV30 CAWSRIAGATGELFF TGTGCCTGGAGTAGGATAGCGGGAGCTACCGGGGAGCTGTTTTTT
- - TRBJ2-7 TRBV28 CASSLLYEQYF TGTGCCAGCAGTTTGTTATACGAGCAGTACTTC
- TRBD1 TRBJ2-1 TRBV11-2 CASSPVDRGGKGEQFF TGTGCCAGCAGCCCCGTAGACAGGGGCGGGAAGGGTGAGCAGTTCTTC
few TRBD2 TRBJ2-1 TRBV7-3 CASSLGSGGYNEQFF TGTGCCAGCAGCTTAGGCAGCGGGGGATACAATGAGCAGTTCTTC
few - TRBJ1-1 TRBV2 CASALEGGTEAFF TGTGCCAGCGCCCTGGAGGGAGGTACTGAAGCTTTCTTT
few - TRBJ2-1 TRBV7-9 CASSLLSPGNEQFF TGTGCCAGCAGCTTACTGTCTCCGGGGAATGAGCAGTTCTTC
few - TRBJ2-5 TRBV7-9 CASSNRAAGTQYF TGTGCCAGCAGCAACCGGGCCGCGGGGACCCAGTACTTC
- - TRBJ2-1 TRBV2 CASQLRQNPSDEQFF TGTGCCAGCCAGCTGAGACAGAATCCCTCTGATGAGCAGTTCTTC
few - TRBJ1-4 TRBV30 CACTSTHRKLFF TGTGCCTGTACGTCGACCCACAGAAAACTGTTTTTT
few - TRBJ2-5 TRBV14 CASSHLQETQYF TGTGCCAGCAGCCACCTCCAAGAGACCCAGTACTTC
- - TRBJ2-2 TRBV5-1 CASFVGQTTPGGELFF TGCGCCAGCTTCGTTGGGCAGACAACACCTGGCGGGGAGCTGTTTTTT
- - TRBJ1-1 TRBV5-6 CASSLGRRNTEAFF TGTGCCAGCAGCTTGGGCCGGAGGAACACTGAAGCTTTCTTT
few TRBD1 TRBJ1-4 TRBV6-1 CASHRQGMDNEKLFF TGTGCCAGCCACCGACAGGGGATGGATAATGAAAAACTGTTTTTT